Detailed here is one T cell receptor beta chain. Germline-derived CDR1 and CDR2 are SGHTA and FQGNSA. V was clipped by 1 base and J by 4 bases; unmatched bases: 12. This CDR3 spans 17 amino acids. These data come from a study of blood T cell repertoires in COVID-19. How the authors handled the data: Reference gene primer amplification gave estimated nucleated cell counts. Libraries were prepared by immunoSEQ multiplex PCR; TCRdb keeps only in-frame clonotypes and omits some of them. From that table come the V and J calls and clone size; the DNA was used to work out D and trimming. The sample has approximately 340,000 clones; roughly 89% are singletons. While infection was still active, Seattle patients were enrolled and then followed longitudinally.

The sequence was obtained from a man younger than 45 with COVID-19, enrolled during active disease. V usage is TRBV7-2 and J usage is TRBJ2-5, with 7 nucleotides matching TRBD2. The sample was peripheral blood. The CDR3 DNA follows: TGTGCCAGCAGCTTAGGGTTCTCGTGGGGGAGGGGAGAGACCCAGTACTTC. Translating it yields CASSLGFSWGRGETQYF.